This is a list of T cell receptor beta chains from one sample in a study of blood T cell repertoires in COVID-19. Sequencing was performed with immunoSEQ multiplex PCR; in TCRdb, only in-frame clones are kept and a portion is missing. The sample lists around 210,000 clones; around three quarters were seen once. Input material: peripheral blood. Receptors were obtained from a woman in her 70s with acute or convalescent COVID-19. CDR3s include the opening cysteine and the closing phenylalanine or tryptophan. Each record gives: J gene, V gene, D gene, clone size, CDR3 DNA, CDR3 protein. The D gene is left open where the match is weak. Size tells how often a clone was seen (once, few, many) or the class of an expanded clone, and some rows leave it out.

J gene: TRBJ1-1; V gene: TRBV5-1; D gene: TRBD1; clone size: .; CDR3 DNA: TGCGCCAGCAGCTTGGAAGGGGGCCTCGGCACTGAAGCTTTCTTT; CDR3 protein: CASSLEGGLGTEAFF
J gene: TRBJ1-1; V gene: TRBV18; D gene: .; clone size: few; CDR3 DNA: TGTGCCAGCTCACCGGACAGATCCAGTGGTGAAGCTTTCTTT; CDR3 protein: CASSPDRSSGEAFF
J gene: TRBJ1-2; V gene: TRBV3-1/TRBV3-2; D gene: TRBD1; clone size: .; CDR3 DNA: TGTGCCAGCAGCCAAGGCCGGGGACGACAGGGGGGCGGCTATCGCTACACCTTC; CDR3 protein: CASSQGRGRQGGGYRYTF
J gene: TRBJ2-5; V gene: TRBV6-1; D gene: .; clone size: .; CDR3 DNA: TGTGCCAGCAGTGAAGTAAGAGTGCTCCAAGAGACCCAGTACTTC; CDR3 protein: CASSEVRVLQETQYF
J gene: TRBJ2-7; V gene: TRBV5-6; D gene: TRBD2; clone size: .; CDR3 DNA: TGTGCCAGCAGCTTGAGTTCTAGCGGGAGGGTATCGTGGCAGTACTTC; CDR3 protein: CASSLSSSGRVSWQYF
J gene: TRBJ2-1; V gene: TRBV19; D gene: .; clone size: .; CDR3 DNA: TGTGCCAGTAGTATTCTAAGCCGCAATGAGCAGTTCTTC; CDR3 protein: CASSILSRNEQFF
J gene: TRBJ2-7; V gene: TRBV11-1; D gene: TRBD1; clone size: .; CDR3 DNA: TGTGCCAGCAGCGCCCGACAGGGCTCACCCTACGAGCAGTACTTC; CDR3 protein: CASSARQGSPYEQYF
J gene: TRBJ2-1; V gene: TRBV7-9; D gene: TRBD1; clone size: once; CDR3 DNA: TGTGCCAGCAGCCGCTGGGGTGGGGACAGGGGCGTAAATGAGCAGTTCTTC; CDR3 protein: CASSRWGGDRGVNEQFF
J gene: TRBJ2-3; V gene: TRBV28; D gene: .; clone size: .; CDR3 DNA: TGTGCCAGCCAATTGGGGGGACGATATACGCAGTATTTT; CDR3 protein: CASQLGGRYTQYF
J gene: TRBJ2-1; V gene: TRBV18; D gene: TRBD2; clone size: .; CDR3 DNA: TGTGCCAGCTCACCCGCTGATGGACTAGTATCCCAGTTCTTC; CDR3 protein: CASSPADGLVSQFF
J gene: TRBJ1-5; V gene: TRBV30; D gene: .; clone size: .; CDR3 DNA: TGTGCCTGGAGCCTGAGCAATCAGCCCCAGCATTTT; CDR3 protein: CAWSLSNQPQHF
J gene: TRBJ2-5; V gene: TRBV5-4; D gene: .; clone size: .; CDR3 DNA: TGTGCCAGCAGCTTGGTGGAGCAAGAGACCCAGTACTTC; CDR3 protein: CASSLVEQETQYF
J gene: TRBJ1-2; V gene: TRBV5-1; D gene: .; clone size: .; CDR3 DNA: TGCGCCAGCAGCTCGCTGGGGCCTCGGAACTATGGCTACACCTTC; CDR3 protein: CASSSLGPRNYGYTF
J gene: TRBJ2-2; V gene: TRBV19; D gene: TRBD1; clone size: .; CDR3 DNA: TGTGCCAGTAGGAGAGGGGGCTCGAACACCGGGGAGCTGTTTTTT; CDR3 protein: CASRRGGSNTGELFF
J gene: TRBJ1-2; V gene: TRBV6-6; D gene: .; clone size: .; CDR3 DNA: TGTGCCAGCAACCTTCACCCTATCTATGGCTACACCTTC; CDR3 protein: CASNLHPIYGYTF
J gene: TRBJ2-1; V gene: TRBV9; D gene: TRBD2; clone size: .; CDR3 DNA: TGTGCCAGCAGCACGGGACTAGCGGGAGAGACCCTCTGGGATGAGCAGTTCTTC; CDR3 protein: CASSTGLAGETLWDEQFF
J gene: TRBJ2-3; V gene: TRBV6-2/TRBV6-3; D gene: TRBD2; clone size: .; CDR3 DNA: TGTGCCAGCAGTTACCCGGGACTAGCGGGAGAGGGGCACATTCCGGATACGCAGTATTTT; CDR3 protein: CASSYPGLAGEGHIPDTQYF
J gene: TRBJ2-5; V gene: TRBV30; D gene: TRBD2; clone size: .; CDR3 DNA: TGTGCCTGGAGTAAACTAGCGGGAGTGCGAGAGACCCAGTACTTC; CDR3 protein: CAWSKLAGVRETQYF
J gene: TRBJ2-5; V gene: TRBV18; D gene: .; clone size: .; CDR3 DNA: TGTGCCAGCTCACGGACCGGGACATTAAAAGAGACCCAGTACTTC; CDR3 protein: CASSRTGTLKETQYF
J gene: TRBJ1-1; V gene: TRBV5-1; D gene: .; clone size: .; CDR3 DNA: TGCGCCAGCAGCCTTGGCTACACTGAAGCTTTCTTT; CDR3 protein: CASSLGYTEAFF
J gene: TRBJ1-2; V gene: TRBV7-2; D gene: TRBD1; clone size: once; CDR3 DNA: TGTGCCAGCAGCTGGAGACAGGGGGCGCGTAATGGCTACACCTTC; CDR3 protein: CASSWRQGARNGYTF
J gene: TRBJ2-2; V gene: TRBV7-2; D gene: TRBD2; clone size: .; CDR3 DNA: TGTGCCAGCAGCAGATCTAGCGGCAGCAACACCGGGGAGCTGTTTTTT; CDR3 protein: CASSRSSGSNTGELFF
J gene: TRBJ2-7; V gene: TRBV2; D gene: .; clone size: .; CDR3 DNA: TGTGCCAGCAGTGGCGAGTTCGAGCAGTACTTC; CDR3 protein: CASSGEFEQYF
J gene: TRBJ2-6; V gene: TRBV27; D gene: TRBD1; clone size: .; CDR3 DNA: TGTGCCAGCAGTCCCGACAGGGGCCCCTCTGGGGCCAACGTCCTGACTTTC; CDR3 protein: CASSPDRGPSGANVLTF
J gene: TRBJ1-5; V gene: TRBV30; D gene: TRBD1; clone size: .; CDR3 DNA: TGTGCCTGGAGTGTACAGGGGACAAATAGCAATCAGCCCCAGCATTTT; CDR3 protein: CAWSVQGTNSNQPQHF
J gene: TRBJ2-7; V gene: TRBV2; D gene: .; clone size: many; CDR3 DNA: TGTGCCAGCAGGTTCGACCGGCGGAACTCCTACGAGCAGTACTTC; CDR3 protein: CASRFDRRNSYEQYF
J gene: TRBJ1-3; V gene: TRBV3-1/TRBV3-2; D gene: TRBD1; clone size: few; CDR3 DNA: TGTGCCAGCAGCCCCCGCGTAAGGACAGGGATCGCTGGAAACACCATATATTTT; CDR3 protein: CASSPRVRTGIAGNTIYF
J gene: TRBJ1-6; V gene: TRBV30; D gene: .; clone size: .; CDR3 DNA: TGTGCCTGGAGTGCGTCAGGGGATTCACCCCTCCACTTT; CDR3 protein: CAWSASGDSPLHF
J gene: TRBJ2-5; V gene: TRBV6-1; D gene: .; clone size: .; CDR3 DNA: TGTGCCAGCAGTGAGCCGGCAGGGGCTTTCCAAGAGACCCAGTACTTC; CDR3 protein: CASSEPAGAFQETQYF
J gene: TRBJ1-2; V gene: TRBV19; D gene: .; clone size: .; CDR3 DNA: TGTGCCAGTAGTAACGACAGGAACTATGGCTACACCTTC; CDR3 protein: CASSNDRNYGYTF
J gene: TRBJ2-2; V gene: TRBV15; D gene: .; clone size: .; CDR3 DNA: TGTGCCACCAGCAGAGATCGAGGCGGGGAGCTGTTTTTT; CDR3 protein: CATSRDRGGELFF
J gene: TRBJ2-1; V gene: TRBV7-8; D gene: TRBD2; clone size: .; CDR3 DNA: TGTGCCAGCAGCTACTGGGTTAGCGGGAGGACCGGCGACAATGAGCAGTTCTTC; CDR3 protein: CASSYWVSGRTGDNEQFF
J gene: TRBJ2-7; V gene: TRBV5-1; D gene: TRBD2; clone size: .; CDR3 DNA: TGCGCCAGCAGCACTAGCGGGGGAACCTACGAGCAGTACTTC; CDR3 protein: CASSTSGGTYEQYF
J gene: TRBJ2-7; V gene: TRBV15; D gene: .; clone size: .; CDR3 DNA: TGTGCCACCAGCAGTGGGACACACCATTCCTACGAGCAGTACTTC; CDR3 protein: CATSSGTHHSYEQYF
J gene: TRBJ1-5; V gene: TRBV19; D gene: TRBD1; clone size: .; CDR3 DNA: TGTGCCAGTAGACCTCGGGGGGGCAGGGGGGCTCAGCCCCAGCATTTT; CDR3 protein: CASRPRGGRGAQPQHF
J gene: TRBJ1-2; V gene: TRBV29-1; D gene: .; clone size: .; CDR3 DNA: TGCAGCGCTGAGGGGACAAACCCTATAGGGGGCTACACCTTC; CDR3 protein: CSAEGTNPIGGYTF
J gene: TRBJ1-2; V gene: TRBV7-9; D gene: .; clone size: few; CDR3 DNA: TGTGCCAGCAGCTTAGAATCCAGGGCCAGGTATGGCTACACCTTC; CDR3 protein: CASSLESRARYGYTF
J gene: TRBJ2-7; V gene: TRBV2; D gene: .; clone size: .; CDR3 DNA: TGTGCCAGCAGGACTAGCTCCTACGAGCAGTACTTC; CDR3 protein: CASRTSSYEQYF
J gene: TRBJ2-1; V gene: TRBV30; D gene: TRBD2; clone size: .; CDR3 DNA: TGTGCCTGGAGTTTTAGCGGGAGAAGGATTGGTGAGCAGTTCTTC; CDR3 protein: CAWSFSGRRIGEQFF
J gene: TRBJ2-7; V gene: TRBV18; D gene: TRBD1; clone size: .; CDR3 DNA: TGTGCCAGCTCACCTCGACAGGGACCCTACGAGCAGTACTTC; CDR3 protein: CASSPRQGPYEQYF
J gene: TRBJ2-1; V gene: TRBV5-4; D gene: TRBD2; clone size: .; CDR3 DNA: TGTGCCAGCACCCCGGGGCTAGCGGGAGGCACCTCCTACAATGAGCAGTTCTTC; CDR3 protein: CASTPGLAGGTSYNEQFF
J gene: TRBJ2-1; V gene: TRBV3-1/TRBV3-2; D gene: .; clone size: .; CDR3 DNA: TGTGCCAGTAGCCACCGTGACTTATTCTTC; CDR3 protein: CASSHRDLFF
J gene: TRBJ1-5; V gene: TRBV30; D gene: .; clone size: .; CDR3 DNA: TGTGCCTGGAGTGTCCAGGGGCCGAGCAATCAGCCCCAGCATTTT; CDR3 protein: CAWSVQGPSNQPQHF
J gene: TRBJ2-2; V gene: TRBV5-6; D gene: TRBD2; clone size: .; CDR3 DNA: TGTGCCAGCAGCAGCCCAATTACTAGCGCCGGGGAGCTGTTTTTT; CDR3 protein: CASSSPITSAGELFF
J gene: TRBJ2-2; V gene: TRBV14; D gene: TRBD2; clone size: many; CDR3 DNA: TGTGCCAGCAGTCCAGGACTAGCGGGAGGGCCGGACACCGGGGAGCTGTTTTTT; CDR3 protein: CASSPGLAGGPDTGELFF
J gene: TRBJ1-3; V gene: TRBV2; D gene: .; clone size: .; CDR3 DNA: TGTGCCAGCACTGGCCACTCTGGAAACACCATATATTTT; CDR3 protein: CASTGHSGNTIYF
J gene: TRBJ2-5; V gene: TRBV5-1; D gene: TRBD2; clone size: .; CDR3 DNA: TGCGCCAGCAGCTTACTCGGACTAGCGGGACAAGAGACCCAGTACTTC; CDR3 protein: CASSLLGLAGQETQYF
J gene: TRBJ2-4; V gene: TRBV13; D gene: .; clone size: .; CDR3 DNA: TGTGCCAGCAGCTCGAGGGTTGTCAAAAACATTCAGTACTTC; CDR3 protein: CASSSRVVKNIQYF
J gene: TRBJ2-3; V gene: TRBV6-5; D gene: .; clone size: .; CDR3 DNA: TGTGCCAGCAGGATACAGGTTCCTAGCACAGATACGCAGTATTTT; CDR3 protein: CASRIQVPSTDTQYF
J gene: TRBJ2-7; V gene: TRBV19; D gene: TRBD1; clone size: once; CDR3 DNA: TGTGCCAGTAGTGCCGGGACAGCCTGGTCCTACGAGCAGTACTTC; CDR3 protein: CASSAGTAWSYEQYF
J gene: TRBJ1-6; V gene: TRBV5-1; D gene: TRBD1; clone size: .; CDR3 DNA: TGCGCCAGCAGCCCCCCTTCGACAGGGGGGGATTCACCCCTCCACTTT; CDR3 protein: CASSPPSTGGDSPLHF
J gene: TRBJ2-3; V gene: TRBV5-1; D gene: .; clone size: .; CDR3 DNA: TGCGCCAGCAGCTTTGGAAGCGGGAGCACAGATACGCAGTATTTT; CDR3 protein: CASSFGSGSTDTQYF
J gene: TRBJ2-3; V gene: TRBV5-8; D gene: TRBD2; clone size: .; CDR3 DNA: TGTGCCAGCAGCTATTGGTCCAGGGGCGGGAGGGCAACAGATACGCAGTATTTT; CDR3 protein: CASSYWSRGGRATDTQYF
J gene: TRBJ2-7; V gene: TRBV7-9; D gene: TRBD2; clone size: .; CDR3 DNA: TGTGCCAGCAGCCTAACCGCGGGGGGCGAGCAGTACTTC; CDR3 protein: CASSLTAGGEQYF
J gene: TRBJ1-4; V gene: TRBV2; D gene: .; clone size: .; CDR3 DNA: TGTGCCAGCAGAGACAGAGCAACTAATGAAAAACTGTTTTTT; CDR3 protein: CASRDRATNEKLFF
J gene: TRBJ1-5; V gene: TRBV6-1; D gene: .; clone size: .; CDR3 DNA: TGTGCCAGCAGCGAAACCCAGGGGTCGTATAGCAATCAGCCCCAGCATTTT; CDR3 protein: CASSETQGSYSNQPQHF
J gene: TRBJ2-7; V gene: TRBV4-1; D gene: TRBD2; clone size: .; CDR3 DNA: TGCGCCAGCAGCCAAGAAGGGGCCGGTACTAGCGGTACTGGGGAGCAGTACTTC; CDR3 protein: CASSQEGAGTSGTGEQYF